The clone carrying this T cell receptor (beta chain) came up many times. Its antigen remains unknown. This entry is derived from a study of T cells after posttransplantation cyclophosphamide. Study-level results: Donor-recipient repertoire similarity was low at 1-2 months, rising over year one. Blood and skin or GI T cell repertoires showed limited TRB overlap. Recipient CMV seropositivity and CMV reactivation strongly tracked TRB clonality.

Busulfan-fludarabine conditioning, marrow transplant, and cyclophosphamide on days +3 and +4 were administered. Measured with immunoSEQ multiplex PCR; TCRdb has only the in-frame clones, and not every one. The specimen has 24,000 or so clones, none found just once. The CDR3 is made up of 14 amino acids. V lost 4 bases to trimming and J lost 5 bases; unmatched junction nucleotides: 7. The germline V gene has CDR1 SGHAT and CDR2 FQNNGV. This receptor was taken from a young adult male patient who received an allogeneic stem cell transplant from a related donor, was CMV-positive, and had no GVHD. Some T cells may trace back to the graft donor. The sequences come from PBMCs, collected after allogeneic stem cell transplant with posttransplant cyclophosphamide. V and J are TRBV11-2 and TRBJ1-2; 7 nucleotides align to TRBD1. The CDR3 is CASSWGRGPYGYTF. CDR3 nucleotide sequence: TGTGCCAGCAGCTGGGGAAGGGGGCCTTATGGCTACACCTTC.